These 27 T cell receptor beta chains were sequenced from one sample in a study of blood T cell repertoires in COVID-19. Profiling relied on immunoSEQ multiplex PCR, and the TCRdb table lists in-frame clones only, not all of them. The sample lists 150,000 to 200,000 clones, roughly 80% occurring once. Sequenced material: peripheral blood. These receptors all stem from a man in his sixties with acute or convalescent COVID-19.

This chain connects TRBV19 to TRBJ1-1; 9 nucleotides match TRBD1. CDR3 size: 15 residues. The trim removed 8 bases at V and 8 bases at J, leaving 15 bases unmatched. Per germline, CDR1 LNHDA and CDR2 SQIVND (reference sequence). Here the CDR3 DNA reads TGTGCCAGTCAGCCCGCTTACACAGGGGGCCGGGAAGCTTTCTTT. It is translated as CASQPAYTGGREAFF.

In its sample, this clone was seen a few times. V gene TRBV27 combines with J gene TRBJ2-7; 7 nucleotides align to TRBD1. Germline V gene data show CDR1 as MNHEY and CDR2 as SMNVEV (reference sequence). This CDR3 is 14 amino acids long. The trim removed 5 bases at V and 3 bases at J, leaving 7 bases unmatched. This CDR3 is CASSDRDQVYEQYF. In DNA, the CDR3 is TGTGCCAGCAGTGACAGGGACCAGGTCTACGAGCAGTACTTC.

This clone was seen a handful of times. The rearrangement uses TRBV6-1 and TRBJ1-2; D gene unclear. Germline V lookup: CDR1 MNHNS, CDR2 SASEGT. V dropped 3 bases and J dropped 4 bases, with 12 bases sitting between them. This CDR3 region has 14 residues. Here the CDR3 reads CASSDMGGPYGYTF. CDR3 nucleotides: TGTGCCAGCAGTGACATGGGAGGCCCCTATGGCTACACCTTC.

The chain couples TRBV6-5 to TRBJ1-5; 7 positions agree with TRBD1. This CDR3 is built from 14 residues. Germline lookup yields CDR1 MNHEY and CDR2 SVGAGI. J was trimmed by 2 bases and V by 4 bases; bases with no gene match: 2. The DNA for the CDR3 is TGTGCCAGCAGTTCCGGACAGGGCAATCAGCCCCAGCATTTT. Protein product: CASSSGQGNQPQHF.

The chain is built from TRBV11-2 and TRBJ1-5, with 8 positions matching TRBD1. The CDR3 is made up of 14 amino acids. V gave up 1 base and J gave up 6 bases; unmatched junction bases: 2. Germline-derived CDR1 and CDR2 are SGHAT and FQNNGV. CDR3 nucleotide sequence: TGTGCCAGCAGCTTAGGACAGGGGTCTCAGCCCCAGCATTTT. This encodes CASSLGQGSQPQHF.

The gene calls are TRBV10-3 and TRBJ1-4, with a tentative D call TRBD1 (6 bases). V lost 3 bases to trimming and J lost 4 bases, with 12 bases between them. Germline CDR1 reads ENHRY; CDR2 reads SYGVKD. The CDR3 totals 15 residues. This CDR3 reads CAISDGTGNNEKLFF. CDR3 DNA: TGTGCCATCAGTGACGGAACAGGGAATAATGAAAAACTGTTTTTT.

The chain joins TRBV7-9 to TRBJ1-5; 7 bases match TRBD1. Germline assignment: CDR1 SEHNR and CDR2 FQNEAQ (reference sequence). The trim removed 1 base at V and 3 bases at J, leaving 3 bases unmatched. CDR3 length equals 15 residues. For the CDR3, the DNA is TGTGCCAGCAGCTTAGAGGGGGCCCACAATCAGCCCCAGCATTTT. Its protein product is CASSLEGAHNQPQHF.

This clone was detected only a few times. The rearrangement links TRBV5-6 to TRBJ1-6; 7 bases are a match to TRBD1. CDR3 length: 17 amino acids. V was pared by 4 bases and J by 10 bases, with 17 bases of the junction left unmatched. Per germline, CDR1 SGHDT and CDR2 YYEEEE. The CDR3 spells CASSRPVITGVRSPLHF. DNA for the CDR3: TGTGCCAGCAGCCGGCCCGTTATAACAGGGGTAAGGTCACCCCTCCACTTT.

This sequence joins TRBV9 and TRBJ2-2; TRBD1 matches 7 bases. Germline CDR1 SGDLS, CDR2 YYNGEE. Trimming at V came to 1 base and at J to 5 bases, leaving 8 bases not matched to a gene. The CDR3 extends over 16 amino acids. The CDR3 region is CASSVNRQGSTGELFF. The CDR3 DNA follows: TGTGCCAGCAGCGTAAATCGACAGGGAAGTACCGGGGAGCTGTTTTTT.

The chain is built from TRBV24-1 and TRBJ2-7, with 8 nucleotides matching TRBD1. The ends lost 3 bases at V and 5 bases at J; junction bases unmatched: 5. The V gene's germline CDR1 is KGHDR and CDR2 SFDVKD. The CDR3 length is 14 residues. As DNA, the CDR3 is TGTGCCACCAGTGATCCACAGGGGGTCCACGAGCAGTACTTC. As protein: CATSDPQGVHEQYF.

The V gene is TRBV7-3, the J gene TRBJ2-1; D call uncertain. V lost 1 base and J 5 bases, leaving 9 bases between the germline ends. The germline V gene encodes CDR1 SGHTA and CDR2 FQGTGA. This CDR3 region has 14 residues. The CDR3 DNA sequence: TGTGCCAGCAGCTTAAGGTCCCAGAACAATGAGCAGTTCTTC. It translates to CASSLRSQNNEQFF.

The chain couples TRBV10-3 to TRBJ1-1; 8 nucleotides line up with TRBD1. V shed 6 bases and J 0 bases; nucleotides not matched to a gene: 6. Germline CDR1 and CDR2: ENHRY and SYGVKD. There are 15 residues in the CDR3. This CDR3 is CAIRGTGWMNTEAFF. DNA of the CDR3: TGTGCCATCAGGGGGACAGGCTGGATGAACACTGAAGCTTTCTTT.

V and J are TRBV29-1 and TRBJ2-3; 15 bases line up with TRBD2. In germline, CDR1 is SQVTM, CDR2 ANQGSEA. The CDR3 is 19 residues long. The junction had 16 bases not matched to a gene; V was cut back by 5 bases and J by 4 bases. CDR3 region: CSVFLVPGLAGGNPDTQYF. CDR3 sequence (DNA): TGCAGCGTTTTTCTGGTCCCGGGACTAGCGGGGGGCAACCCAGATACGCAGTATTTT.

This clone was seen just once. V is TRBV5-1 and J is TRBJ1-2; TRBD1 agrees at 11 bases. V shed 4 bases, J shed 7 bases, and the junction held 15 bases outside the gene matches. The CDR3 loop spans 17 amino acids. Germline lookup yields CDR1 SGHRS and CDR2 YFSETQ. DNA of the CDR3: TGCGCCAGCAGCACCCGGACAGGGGGCGCTTCAGCTGGTGGCTACACCTTC. Its protein is CASSTRTGGASAGGYTF. The whole variable domain, filled in from reference TRBV5-1 and TRBJ1-2, reads KAGVTQTPRYLIKTRGQQVTLSCSPISGHRSVSWYQQTPGQGLQFLFEYFSETQRNKGNFPGRFSGRQFSNSRSEMNVSTLELGDSALYLCASSTRTGGASAGGYTFGSGTRLTVV.

The chain has TRBV18 and TRBJ1-2; D may be TRBD1 (6 bases). CDR1 is KGHSH and CDR2 is LQKENI in the germline V gene. The CDR3 length is 14 residues. Trimming removed 6 bases at V and 2 bases at J, with 13 bases between. DNA for the CDR3: TGTGCCAGCTCGCCCGTACAGGGCAACTATGGCTACACCTTC. It is translated as CASSPVQGNYGYTF.

DNA of the CDR3: TGTGCCAGCAGCTTCGACAGCTACGAGCAGTACTTC. It yields the protein CASSFDSYEQYF. The V call is TRBV7-8, the J call TRBJ2-7; TRBD1 is a possible D gene (5 bases). The V gene lost 3 bases and the J gene lost 3 bases, with 6 bases spanning the gap. This CDR3 spans 12 amino acids. The germline CDR1 and CDR2 sequences are SGHVS and FQNEAQ.

This clone has only one observation. This chain uses TRBV5-1 with TRBJ2-3, with 9 positions matching TRBD1. V was clipped by 3 bases and J by 2 bases; unmatched bases: 22. Germline CDR1 reads SGHRS; CDR2 reads YFSETQ. CDR3 length equals 21 residues. Written as DNA, the CDR3 is TGCGCCAGCAGCTGGAGTAAGGGACAGGGCCGAAAAGTAAGCGACACAGATACGCAGTATTTT. This encodes CASSWSKGQGRKVSDTDTQYF.

The chain combines TRBV6-5 with TRBJ2-1; TRBD1 matches at 9 bases. The germline gives CDR1 MNHEY, CDR2 SVGAGI. J gave up 4 bases and V 7 bases, and 5 bases lay outside the gene matches. This CDR3 comprises 14 residues. DNA of the CDR3: TGTGCCAGCACGCGGGACAGGGAGTACAATGAGCAGTTCTTC. Encoded protein: CASTRDREYNEQFF.

The chain uses TRBV7-9 and TRBJ1-1, with TRBD1 identical over 8 bases. V gave up 5 bases and J gave up 1 base; unmatched junction bases: 9. The CDR3 consists of 16 residues. Germline assignment: CDR1 SEHNR and CDR2 FQNEAQ (reference sequence). CDR3 nucleotides: TGTGCCAGCAGCGCCCTGACAGGGGCCCCGAACACTGAAGCTTTCTTT. Encoded protein: CASSALTGAPNTEAFF.

The rearrangement joins TRBV5-6 to TRBJ1-6, with D tentatively TRBD1 (5 bases). Germline CDR1 is SGHDT and CDR2 is YYEEEE. V gave up 4 bases and J gave up 0 bases, with 14 bases separating them. CDR3 length: 17 residues. The CDR3 DNA reads as TGTGCCAGCAGCGACGACAGCCAAGCCTCCTATAATTCACCCCTCCACTTT. Its translation: CASSDDSQASYNSPLHF.

The rearrangement joins TRBV18 to TRBJ2-5; TRBD1 agrees at 10 bases. CDR1 and CDR2 from the germline V gene are KGHSH and LQKENI. There are 15 residues in the CDR3. The ends lost 1 base at V and 5 bases at J; junction bases unmatched: 4. The CDR3 is CASSPRQGAKETQYF. CDR3 nucleotide sequence: TGTGCCAGCTCACCACGACAGGGGGCCAAGGAGACCCAGTACTTC.

The V and J genes are TRBV19 and TRBJ1-4, with D possibly being TRBD1 (5 bases). Trimming removed 3 bases from V and 8 bases from J, with 13 bases in between. Germline V gene data show CDR1 as LNHDA and CDR2 as SQIVND (reference sequence). This CDR3 is 14 amino acids long. This CDR3 is CASSIWGGEEKLFF. The CDR3 DNA reads TGTGCCAGTAGTATTTGGGGGGGAGAAGAAAAACTGTTTTTT.

There are a few counts of this clone. This chain connects TRBV3-1 (or the pseudogene TRBV3-2) to TRBJ1-3; D uncertain. Germline V CDR1 and CDR2: LGHDT, YNNKEL (reference sequence). Trimming took off 4 bases at V and 0 bases at J, with 10 bases between the two ends. The CDR3 is made up of 15 amino acids. The chain's CDR3 is CASSPVANSGNTIYF. CDR3 nucleotides: TGTGCCAGCAGCCCTGTGGCAAACTCTGGAAACACCATATATTTT.

CDR3 sequence (DNA): TGTGCCAGCAGTGAAGACATCCAGCCCCAGCATTTT. This codes for CASSEDIQPQHF. The chain carries TRBV12-3 or TRBV12-4 and TRBJ1-5; D call uncertain. This CDR3 has 12 amino acids. Trimming pared 5 bases from V and 7 bases from J, leaving 9 bases between.

The genes are TRBV9 and TRBJ1-1; D ambiguous. This CDR3 contains 14 residues. V dropped 0 bases and J dropped 3 bases, with 9 bases sitting between them. Germline V gives CDR1 SGDLS, CDR2 YYNGEE. CDR3 nucleotide sequence: TGTGCCAGCAGCGTAGATCCCGGGGACACTGAAGCTTTCTTT. Its translation: CASSVDPGDTEAFF.

The chain combines TRBV5-1 with TRBJ2-1; D call uncertain. Germline loops: CDR1 SGHRS, CDR2 YFSETQ. The V end was cut by 3 bases, the J end by 1 base, with 8 bases between. The CDR3 is 14 amino acids. CDR3 in amino acids: CASSSRSSYNEQFF. CDR3 in DNA: TGCGCCAGCAGCTCTAGGTCATCCTACAATGAGCAGTTCTTC.

This clone was recorded only once. The same CDR3 arises from other DNA sequences in this sample as well. The chain recombines TRBV27 with TRBJ1-1; TRBD1 is a possible D gene (5 bases). V was shortened by 3 bases and J by 1 base, with 6 bases between the two germline ends. This CDR3 has 13 amino acids. Germline CDR1 is MNHEY and CDR2 is SMNVEV (reference sequence). Written as DNA, the CDR3 is TGTGCCAGCAGTTTTACAGGGAACACTGAAGCTTTCTTT. Its translation: CASSFTGNTEAFF.